Listed below are T cell receptor beta chains from one sample, sequenced in a study of T cells expressing NK-cell markers. TCRdb reprocessed the 5' RACE reads, keeping one entry per CDR3 protein, no DNA. This sample's table reports 350,000 to 500,000 distinct CDR3 sequences. Sample: blood T cells: a sorted CD56 or NKG2C T cell subset, CD4+ or CD8+ T cells, or bulk PBMC T cells (not recorded which). The receptors were sampled from a woman between 18 and 69 years old in good health. The CDR3 runs from the conserved cysteine through the conserved F or W. Each record gives: V gene, J gene, clone size, CDR3 protein. The listing skips clone size in some rows; elsewhere it reads once, few, many or a size class.

v_call: TRBV4-3; j_call: TRBJ2-1; clone_size: .; cdr3_aa: CASSQDTGENNEQFF
v_call: TRBV12-3/TRBV12-4; j_call: TRBJ1-2; clone_size: .; cdr3_aa: CASSPRDRGSPYGYGYTF
v_call: TRBV28; j_call: TRBJ2-7; clone_size: .; cdr3_aa: CASSLRAGVGVSSVLYEQYF
v_call: TRBV7-2; j_call: TRBJ2-1; clone_size: .; cdr3_aa: CASSLGHYNEQFF
v_call: TRBV20-1; j_call: TRBJ1-5; clone_size: .; cdr3_aa: CSATTGGGQSNQPQHF
v_call: TRBV14; j_call: TRBJ2-5; clone_size: .; cdr3_aa: CASSRLGVRETQYF
v_call: TRBV6-5; j_call: TRBJ2-1; clone_size: medium-sized; cdr3_aa: CASSYSNSPNEQFF
v_call: TRBV7-9; j_call: TRBJ2-5; clone_size: .; cdr3_aa: CASSWGEAGEKETQYF
v_call: TRBV20-1; j_call: TRBJ1-3; clone_size: .; cdr3_aa: CSARDPRTDTIYF
v_call: TRBV20-1; j_call: TRBJ1-3; clone_size: .; cdr3_aa: CSARDRAGNTIYF
v_call: TRBV20-1; j_call: TRBJ2-1; clone_size: .; cdr3_aa: CSGVANYNEQFF
v_call: TRBV15; j_call: TRBJ2-4; clone_size: .; cdr3_aa: CATSSPNLAKNIQYF
v_call: TRBV29-1; j_call: TRBJ2-3; clone_size: .; cdr3_aa: CSVVLRSTDTQYF
v_call: TRBV9; j_call: TRBJ2-1; clone_size: .; cdr3_aa: CASSVEVGTQFEQFF
v_call: TRBV10-3; j_call: TRBJ1-2; clone_size: .; cdr3_aa: CAISGAATSNYGYTF
v_call: TRBV20-1; j_call: TRBJ2-3; clone_size: .; cdr3_aa: CSAPRISTDTQYF
v_call: TRBV12-3/TRBV12-4; j_call: TRBJ2-1; clone_size: .; cdr3_aa: CASSLPTDNEQFF
v_call: TRBV19; j_call: TRBJ1-2; clone_size: .; cdr3_aa: CASGTRGDQSNYGYTF
v_call: TRBV27; j_call: TRBJ2-2; clone_size: .; cdr3_aa: CASSFSDSYTGELFF
v_call: TRBV24-1; j_call: TRBJ1-1; clone_size: .; cdr3_aa: CATSTGTSGGEAFF
v_call: TRBV7-2; j_call: TRBJ2-1; clone_size: .; cdr3_aa: CASTRTDSYNEQFF
v_call: TRBV29-1; j_call: TRBJ2-2; clone_size: .; cdr3_aa: CSAEEDSNTGELFF
v_call: TRBV7-2; j_call: TRBJ2-1; clone_size: .; cdr3_aa: CASSPPIAGGNEQFF
v_call: TRBV29-1; j_call: TRBJ2-2; clone_size: .; cdr3_aa: CSVSEGFGELFF
v_call: TRBV27; j_call: TRBJ2-5; clone_size: .; cdr3_aa: CASSLSVGQETQYF
v_call: TRBV20-1; j_call: TRBJ2-7; clone_size: .; cdr3_aa: CSARDVGDTSSYEQYF
v_call: TRBV3-1; j_call: TRBJ2-7; clone_size: .; cdr3_aa: CASSRRKRQADYEQYF
v_call: TRBV11-2; j_call: TRBJ2-2; clone_size: .; cdr3_aa: CASSFPGGTYKDTGELFF
v_call: TRBV24-1; j_call: TRBJ2-1; clone_size: .; cdr3_aa: CATSDSGTSPFF
v_call: TRBV20-1; j_call: TRBJ2-2; clone_size: .; cdr3_aa: CSAQSGQASNTGELFF
v_call: TRBV10-3; j_call: TRBJ2-1; clone_size: .; cdr3_aa: CAITNGPGEQFF
v_call: TRBV20-1; j_call: TRBJ1-1; clone_size: .; cdr3_aa: CSALQGPTEAFF
v_call: TRBV10-2; j_call: TRBJ2-3; clone_size: .; cdr3_aa: CASSERGGLGTDTQYF
v_call: TRBV12-3/TRBV12-4; j_call: TRBJ1-6; clone_size: .; cdr3_aa: CASSLGYNYSPLHF
v_call: TRBV6-4; j_call: TRBJ1-4; clone_size: .; cdr3_aa: CATLGRGNEKLFF
v_call: TRBV28; j_call: TRBJ1-4; clone_size: .; cdr3_aa: CASSRDPTNEKLFF
v_call: TRBV12-3/TRBV12-4; j_call: TRBJ2-5; clone_size: .; cdr3_aa: CASSLGTEKETQYF
v_call: TRBV12-3/TRBV12-4; j_call: TRBJ1-2; clone_size: .; cdr3_aa: CASSLQWDGYTF
v_call: TRBV12-3/TRBV12-4; j_call: TRBJ1-1; clone_size: .; cdr3_aa: CASNRQDVGTEAFF
v_call: TRBV7-2; j_call: TRBJ2-2; clone_size: .; cdr3_aa: CASSRAGPNTGELFF
v_call: TRBV12-3/TRBV12-4; j_call: TRBJ1-6; clone_size: .; cdr3_aa: CASSSGQGYSPLHF
v_call: TRBV20-1; j_call: TRBJ2-3; clone_size: .; cdr3_aa: CSAPWGGSTDTQYF
v_call: TRBV20-1; j_call: TRBJ2-3; clone_size: .; cdr3_aa: CSASYRTTFTDTQYF
v_call: TRBV4-2; j_call: TRBJ2-7; clone_size: .; cdr3_aa: CASSPRLAGGSAEQYF
v_call: TRBV12-3/TRBV12-4; j_call: TRBJ2-3; clone_size: .; cdr3_aa: CASSPGVAGDTQYF
v_call: TRBV7-2; j_call: TRBJ1-2; clone_size: .; cdr3_aa: CASSFGQAGASYGYTF
v_call: TRBV7-8; j_call: TRBJ2-7; clone_size: .; cdr3_aa: CASSNSGSFYEQYF
v_call: TRBV20-1; j_call: TRBJ2-7; clone_size: .; cdr3_aa: CSARGQGAGEQYF
v_call: TRBV28; j_call: TRBJ2-6; clone_size: .; cdr3_aa: CASSLLGNAGGANVLTF
v_call: TRBV18; j_call: TRBJ2-1; clone_size: .; cdr3_aa: CASSPTRLGVGNEQFF
v_call: TRBV20-1; j_call: TRBJ2-1; clone_size: .; cdr3_aa: CSARGQGNNEQFF
v_call: TRBV20-1; j_call: TRBJ2-1; clone_size: .; cdr3_aa: CSASIGYYNEQFF
v_call: TRBV12-3/TRBV12-4; j_call: TRBJ2-3; clone_size: .; cdr3_aa: CASSLEGGEDTDTQYF
v_call: TRBV7-2; j_call: TRBJ1-1; clone_size: .; cdr3_aa: CASSLRGWGNTEAFF
v_call: TRBV28; j_call: TRBJ2-7; clone_size: .; cdr3_aa: CASSLSETYEQYF
v_call: TRBV28; j_call: TRBJ2-1; clone_size: .; cdr3_aa: CASSLRDQEQFF
v_call: TRBV28; j_call: TRBJ1-2; clone_size: .; cdr3_aa: CASSFRQGNGYTF
v_call: TRBV6-5; j_call: TRBJ1-5; clone_size: .; cdr3_aa: CASSYGQGIQPQHF